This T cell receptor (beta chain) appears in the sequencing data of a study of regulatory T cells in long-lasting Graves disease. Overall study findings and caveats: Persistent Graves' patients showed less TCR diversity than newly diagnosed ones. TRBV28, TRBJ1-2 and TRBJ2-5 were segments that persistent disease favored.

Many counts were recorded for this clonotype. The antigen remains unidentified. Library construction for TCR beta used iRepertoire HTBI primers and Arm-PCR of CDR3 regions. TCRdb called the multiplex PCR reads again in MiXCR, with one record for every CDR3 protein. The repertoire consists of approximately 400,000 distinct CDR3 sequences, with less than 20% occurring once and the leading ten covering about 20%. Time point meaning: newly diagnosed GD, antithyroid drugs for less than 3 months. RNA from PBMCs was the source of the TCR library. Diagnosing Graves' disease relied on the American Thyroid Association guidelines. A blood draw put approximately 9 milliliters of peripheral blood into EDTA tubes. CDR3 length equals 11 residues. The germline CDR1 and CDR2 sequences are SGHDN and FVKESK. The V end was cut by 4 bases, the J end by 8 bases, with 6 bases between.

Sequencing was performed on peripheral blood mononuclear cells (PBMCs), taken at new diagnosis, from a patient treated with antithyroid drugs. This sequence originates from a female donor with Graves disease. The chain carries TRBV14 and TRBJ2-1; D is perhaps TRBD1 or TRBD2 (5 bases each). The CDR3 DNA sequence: TGTGCCAGCAGCCGGGACCATGAGCAGTTCTTC. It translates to CASSRDHEQFF.